Each of the 25 T cell receptor beta chains below was sequenced from the same sample in a study of shared clonotypes between healthy human individuals. Method: immunoSEQ multiplex PCR; TCRdb's copy keeps in-frame clones and lacks some. The table includes 80,000 to 100,000 clones, about 70% detected once. Sequencing used memory CD8+ T cells sorted from blood. Subset specified: CD45RO+ cells pooled with CCR7-negative TemRA cells. The source of these receptors is a man younger than 40 in good health.

V and J are TRBV11-3 and TRBJ2-7, with D maybe TRBD1 (6 bases). Trimming removed 0 bases from V and 1 base from J, with 13 bases in between. Looked up from germline, CDR1 is SGHNT and CDR2 is YENEEA. The CDR3 totals 16 residues. The CDR3 reads CASSLERGNGSYEQYF. CDR3 nucleotide sequence: TGTGCCAGCAGCTTAGAAAGGGGGAACGGATCCTACGAGCAGTACTTC.

The gene calls are TRBV19 and TRBJ2-1; TRBD2 matches at 8 bases. Germline V gene data show CDR1 as LNHDA and CDR2 as SQIVND (reference sequence). The V and J ends lost 0 bases and 7 bases, in that order; junction bases with no gene match: 5. The CDR3 loop spans 15 amino acids. This chain's CDR3 is CASSIDRLATNEQFF. CDR3 in DNA: TGTGCCAGTAGTATAGATCGACTAGCGACAAATGAGCAGTTCTTC.

This clone was seen just once. J is TRBJ1-4 and V is TRBV4-1; the D is unclear. The V gene's germline CDR1 is MGHRA and CDR2 YSYEKL. This CDR3 has 15 amino acids. The germline V and J ends were trimmed by 3 bases and 5 bases, with 13 bases remaining between them. The CDR3 loop is CASSHDLRSNEKLFF. The DNA of the CDR3 is TGCGCCAGCAGCCATGATTTAAGGAGCAATGAAAAACTGTTTTTT.

This chain links TRBV5-1 with TRBJ2-5; 9 nucleotides align to TRBD1. The V gene's germline CDR1 is SGHRS and CDR2 YFSETQ. The CDR3 consists of 15 residues. The V and J ends lost 4 bases and 4 bases, in that order; junction bases with no gene match: 8. Here the CDR3 reads CASSDPQGAGETQYF. The CDR3 DNA follows: TGCGCCAGCAGCGATCCACAGGGGGCTGGAGAGACCCAGTACTTC.

V gene TRBV6-6 combines with J gene TRBJ1-1, with D possibly being TRBD1 (6 bases). The CDR3 contains 14 residues. CDR1 is MNHNY, CDR2 SVGAGI, per germline (reference sequence). V dropped 3 bases and J dropped 2 bases, with 10 bases sitting between them. CDR3 DNA sequence: TGTGCCAGCAGTTATTGGACAGAAAACACTGAAGCTTTCTTT. Its protein product is CASSYWTENTEAFF.

The chain carries TRBV28 and TRBJ1-2; D is unresolved. Germline V gives CDR1 MDHEN, CDR2 SYDVKM. Trimming left V 4 bases short and J 1 base short, with 4 bases between. The CDR3 length is 12 residues. CDR3 in amino acids: CASSSVNYGYTF. CDR3 DNA sequence: TGTGCCAGCAGTTCGGTTAACTATGGCTACACCTTC.

The chain carries TRBV19 and TRBJ2-3; the D gene is possibly TRBD2 (5 bases). Germline assignment: CDR1 LNHDA and CDR2 SQIVND (reference sequence). This CDR3 contains 13 residues. Trimming took 1 base from V and 5 from J, leaving 7 bases between them. The CDR3 bases are TGTGCCAGTAGTATAGTGGAGGAAGATACGCAGTATTTT. This translates into CASSIVEEDTQYF.

V usage is TRBV4-3 and J usage is TRBJ1-5; 8 bases map to TRBD1. The CDR3 length is 14 residues. Germline assignment: CDR1 LGHNA and CDR2 YSLEER. Losses at the gene ends were 3 bases for V and 7 bases for J; bases not matched to a gene: 5. The CDR3 sequence is CASSQDRARQPQHF. CDR3 bases: TGCGCCAGCAGCCAGGACAGGGCACGGCAGCCCCAGCATTTT.

The chain couples TRBV4-3 to TRBJ2-7, with 8 bases aligning to TRBD2. Per germline, CDR1 LGHNA and CDR2 YSLEER. Losses at the gene ends were 3 bases for V and 0 bases for J; bases not matched to a gene: 1. This CDR3 has 14 residues. The CDR3 region has the DNA TGCGCCAGCAGCCATGGGACTAGCTCCTACGAGCAGTACTTC. It translates to CASSHGTSSYEQYF.

V and J are TRBV6-9 and TRBJ2-6, with D uncertain. Germline V gene data show CDR1 as MNHGY and CDR2 as SVAAGI. This CDR3 is built from 18 residues. Trimming pared 4 bases from V and 5 bases from J, leaving 21 bases between. Here the CDR3 DNA reads TGTGCCAGCAGTTGGTTAAACTTACGACAAAGTCGGGCCAACGTCCTGACTTTC. Translating it yields CASSWLNLRQSRANVLTF.

Notes on this clone: The CDR3 end shows no conserved phenylalanine or tryptophan, and so a read error is likely. The limits of the CDR3 on the DNA are not certain, so only TCRdb's listed CDR3 is given. The chain links TRBV5-3 to TRBJ2-7; TRBD1 is taken as the D call from the table, unchecked against the DNA. TRBV5-3 is reported as an ORF; its role is uncertain. The CDR3 comprises 12 residues, both ends counted. CDR3 sequence: CARSPQRGPDRL.

The V gene is TRBV5-1, the J gene TRBJ1-3; D gene ambiguous. The length of the CDR3 is 13 residues. Germline-derived CDR1 and CDR2 are SGHRS and YFSETQ. The ends were cut back, 1 base at V and 4 bases at J, with 6 bases in the middle. The CDR3 DNA sequence: TGCGCCAGCAGCTTGCGGCTCGGAAACACCATATATTTT. Encoded protein: CASSLRLGNTIYF.

The chain couples TRBV4-1 to TRBJ2-1; a possible D gene is TRBD1 (6 bases). The CDR3 sequence is 13 residues long. V dropped 5 bases and J dropped 6 bases, with 11 bases sitting between them. Germline assignment: CDR1 MGHRA and CDR2 YSYEKL. The CDR3 reads CASSGLGGNEQFF. The CDR3 DNA reads as TGCGCCAGCAGCGGTTTAGGGGGCAATGAGCAGTTCTTC.

This chain uses TRBV25-1 with TRBJ1-1, with 7 bases that match TRBD1. Per germline, CDR1 MGHDK and CDR2 SYGVNS. CDR3 size: 11 residues. V trimming: 8 bases; J trimming: 5 bases; junction bases outside the gene matches: 2. CDR3 nucleotide sequence: TGTGCCAGCGCGACAGGGACTGAAGCTTTCTTT. Translated, it gives CASATGTEAFF.

This clone was counted once. The rearrangement uses TRBV29-1 and TRBJ1-2; 10 nucleotides line up with TRBD1. CDR1 SQVTM and CDR2 ANQGSEA come from the germline V gene. The CDR3 loop spans 15 amino acids. V dropped 6 bases and J dropped 4; count of bases not matched to a gene: 11. CDR3 protein: CSVVSTGGGRYGYTF. The DNA for the CDR3 is TGCAGCGTGGTATCGACAGGGGGCGGGCGCTATGGCTACACCTTC.

The V call is TRBV5-1, the J call TRBJ2-2, with D maybe TRBD1 (5 bases). Trimming left V 4 bases short and J 6 bases short, with 10 bases between. Germline V gene data show CDR1 as SGHRS and CDR2 as YFSETQ. CDR3 length: 13 amino acids. For the CDR3, the DNA is TGCGCCAGCAGCCTGACAGTCCCCGGGGAGCTGTTTTTT. Translated: CASSLTVPGELFF.

The V and J genes are TRBV11-3 and TRBJ2-5; D unclear. Deletions cut 0 bases from V and 2 bases from J, with 7 bases between. Germline V gene sequence: CDR1 SGHNT, CDR2 YENEEA. The CDR3 length is 14 residues. The CDR3 spells CASSLDGVQETQYF. For the CDR3, the DNA is TGTGCCAGCAGCTTAGATGGGGTTCAAGAGACCCAGTACTTC.

The chain links TRBV18 to TRBJ2-1; 8 nucleotides match TRBD2. CDR3 length: 14 residues. Trimming cost V 3 bases and J 9 bases; bases outside gene matches: 7. Germline CDR1 is KGHSH and CDR2 is LQKENI. The CDR3 DNA follows: TGTGCCAGCTCACCTCGGGAGGGCCTTGTTGAGCAGTTCTTC. Protein: CASSPREGLVEQFF.

The V gene is TRBV5-6, the J gene TRBJ2-3; a possible D gene is TRBD2 (6 bases). Germline CDR1 reads SGHDT; CDR2 reads YYEEEE. V lost 3 bases and J 7 bases, leaving 12 bases between the germline ends. This CDR3 contains 13 residues. This chain's CDR3 is CASSSTSSHTQYF. The CDR3 DNA follows: TGTGCCAGCAGCTCGACTAGTTCGCATACGCAGTATTTT.

This rearrangement joins TRBV7-9 to TRBJ2-3; 7 bases are a match to TRBD2. Germline values: CDR1 SEHNR, CDR2 FQNEAQ (reference sequence). This CDR3 spans 15 amino acids. V shed 5 bases and J 0 bases; nucleotides not matched to a gene: 5. The CDR3 loop reads CASSPSGWSTDTQYF. CDR3 nucleotides: TGTGCCAGCAGCCCTAGCGGTTGGAGCACAGATACGCAGTATTTT.

This clone has a single count. The genes are TRBV28 and TRBJ1-4, with D possibly matching TRBD1 (5 bases). CDR1 and CDR2 (germline): MDHEN, SYDVKM. The V and J ends lost 4 bases and 7 bases respectively, with 13 bases between them. The CDR3 loop spans 14 amino acids. Here the CDR3 DNA reads TGTGCCAGCAGTTCCGGCATCGGGGGTGAAAAACTGTTTTTT. Its translation is CASSSGIGGEKLFF.

The V call is TRBV28, the J call TRBJ2-7; 9 bases are a match to TRBD2. The germline V gene encodes CDR1 MDHEN and CDR2 SYDVKM. This CDR3 has 12 residues. V trimming: 10 bases; J trimming: 2 bases; junction bases outside the gene matches: 3. CDR3 amino acids: CAISGRTYEQYF. CDR3 nucleotide sequence: TGTGCCATTAGCGGGAGAACCTACGAGCAGTACTTC. Based on the CDR3 plus reference TRBV28 and TRBJ2-7, the full variable domain is DVKVTQSSRYLVKRTGEKVFLECVQDMDHENMFWYRQDPGLGLRLIYFSYDVKMKEKGDIPEGYSVSREKKERFSLILESASTNQTSMYLCAISGRTYEQYFGPGTRLTVT.

CDR3 in DNA: TGCGCCAGCAGCTGGGGGGCTTACAATGAGCAGTTCTTC. Amino acids: CASSWGAYNEQFF. V and J are TRBV5-1 and TRBJ2-1; D may be TRBD1 or TRBD2 (6 bases each). This CDR3 is built from 13 residues. Trimming shortened V by 3 bases and J by 4 bases, and 8 bases separated the two germline ends. CDR1 is SGHRS and CDR2 is YFSETQ in the germline V gene.

Only one count was recorded for this clone. The rearrangement joins TRBV5-1 to TRBJ2-7; no firm D call. The CDR3 sequence is 13 residues long. Looked up from germline, CDR1 is SGHRS and CDR2 is YFSETQ. V was pared by 0 bases and J by 6 bases, with 10 bases between. CDR3 protein: CASSLAGVGEQYF. CDR3 nucleotides: TGCGCCAGCAGCTTGGCTGGGGTTGGCGAGCAGTACTTC.

This clone was picked up one time. The rearrangement uses TRBV11-2 and TRBJ2-7; perhaps D is TRBD1 or TRBD2 (5 bases each). Trimming removed 5 bases from V and 3 bases from J, with 14 bases in between. The germline CDR1 and CDR2 sequences are SGHAT and FQNNGV. The length of the CDR3 is 14 residues. The CDR3 DNA follows: TGTGCCAGCAGCAGACCGGGACGGAACTACGAGCAGTACTTC. Its protein product is CASSRPGRNYEQYF.